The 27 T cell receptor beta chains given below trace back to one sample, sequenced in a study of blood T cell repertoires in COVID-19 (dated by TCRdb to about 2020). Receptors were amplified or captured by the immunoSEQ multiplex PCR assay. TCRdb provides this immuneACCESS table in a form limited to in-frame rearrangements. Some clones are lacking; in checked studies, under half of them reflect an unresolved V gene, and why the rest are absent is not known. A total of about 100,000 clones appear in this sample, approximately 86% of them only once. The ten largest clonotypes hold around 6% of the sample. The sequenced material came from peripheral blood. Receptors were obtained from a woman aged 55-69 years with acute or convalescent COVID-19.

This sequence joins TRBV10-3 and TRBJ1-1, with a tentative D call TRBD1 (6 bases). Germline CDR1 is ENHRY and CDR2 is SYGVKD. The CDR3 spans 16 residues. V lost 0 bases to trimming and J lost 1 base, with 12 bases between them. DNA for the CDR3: TGTGCCATCAGTGAGTCTGGGGGCGCGGGGAACACTGAAGCTTTCTTT. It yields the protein CAISESGGAGNTEAFF.

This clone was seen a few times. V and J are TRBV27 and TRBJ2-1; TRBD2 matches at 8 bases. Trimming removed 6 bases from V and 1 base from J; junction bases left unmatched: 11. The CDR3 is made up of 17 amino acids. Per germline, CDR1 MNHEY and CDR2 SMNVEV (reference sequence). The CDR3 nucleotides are TGTGCCAGCAGCCCGAGGGCTAGCGGGTTTTCCTACAATGAGCAGTTCTTC. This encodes CASSPRASGFSYNEQFF.

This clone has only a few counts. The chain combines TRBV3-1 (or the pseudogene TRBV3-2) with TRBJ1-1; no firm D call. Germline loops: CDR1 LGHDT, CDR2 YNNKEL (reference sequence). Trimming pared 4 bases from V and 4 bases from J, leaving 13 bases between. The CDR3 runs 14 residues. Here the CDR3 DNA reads TGTGCCAGCAGCCCCGGGGAGGGTAGCACTGAAGCTTTCTTT. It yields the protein CASSPGEGSTEAFF.

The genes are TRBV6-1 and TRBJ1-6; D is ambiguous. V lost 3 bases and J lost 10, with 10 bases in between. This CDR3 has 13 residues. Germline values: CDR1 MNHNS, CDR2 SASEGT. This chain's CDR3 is CASSEAAKSPLHF. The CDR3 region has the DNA TGTGCCAGCAGTGAGGCTGCCAAGTCACCCCTCCACTTT.

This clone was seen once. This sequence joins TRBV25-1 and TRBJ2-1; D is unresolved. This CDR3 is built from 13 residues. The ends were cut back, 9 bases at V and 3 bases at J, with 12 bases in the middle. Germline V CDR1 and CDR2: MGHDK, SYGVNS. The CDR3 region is CASPSRDYNEQFF. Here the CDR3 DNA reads TGTGCCAGTCCGTCTCGAGACTACAATGAGCAGTTCTTC.

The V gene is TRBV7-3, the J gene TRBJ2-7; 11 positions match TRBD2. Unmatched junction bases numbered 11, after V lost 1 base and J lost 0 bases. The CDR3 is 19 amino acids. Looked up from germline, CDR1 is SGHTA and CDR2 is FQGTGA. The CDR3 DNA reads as TGTGCCAGCAGCTTAATCGCGGGACTAGCGGCATCTATCTCCTACGAGCAGTACTTC. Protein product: CASSLIAGLAASISYEQYF.

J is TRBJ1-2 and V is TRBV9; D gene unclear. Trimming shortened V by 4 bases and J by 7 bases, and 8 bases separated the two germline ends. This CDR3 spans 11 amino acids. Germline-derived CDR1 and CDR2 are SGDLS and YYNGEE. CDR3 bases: TGTGCCAGCAGCTGGAGTGGTGGCTACACCTTC. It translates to CASSWSGGYTF. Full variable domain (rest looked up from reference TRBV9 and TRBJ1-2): DSGVTQTPKHLITATGQRVTLRCSPRSGDLSVYWYQQSLDQGLQFLIQYYNGEERAKGNILERFSAQQFPDLHSELNLSSLELGDSALYFCASSWSGGYTFGSGTRLTVV.

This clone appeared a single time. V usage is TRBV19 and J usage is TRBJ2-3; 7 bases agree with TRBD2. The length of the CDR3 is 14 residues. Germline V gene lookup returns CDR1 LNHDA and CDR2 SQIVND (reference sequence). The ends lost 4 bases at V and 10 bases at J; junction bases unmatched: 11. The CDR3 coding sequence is TGTGCCAGTAGTACCCCCCAGCGGGGTCATCCGCAGTATTTT. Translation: CASSTPQRGHPQYF. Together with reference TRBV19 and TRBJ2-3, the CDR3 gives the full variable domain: DGGITQSPKYLFRKEGQNVTLSCEQNLNHDAMYWYRQDPGQGLRLIYYSQIVNDFQKGDIAEGYSVSREKKESFPLTVTSAQKNPTAFYLCASSTPQRGHPQYFGPGTRLTVL.

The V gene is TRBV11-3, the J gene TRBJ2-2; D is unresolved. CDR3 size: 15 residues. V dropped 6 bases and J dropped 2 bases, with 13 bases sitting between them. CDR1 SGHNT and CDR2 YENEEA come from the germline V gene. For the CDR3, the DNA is TGTGCCAGCAGTCCACGTCGGGTTAACACCGGGGAGCTGTTTTTT. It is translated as CASSPRRVNTGELFF.

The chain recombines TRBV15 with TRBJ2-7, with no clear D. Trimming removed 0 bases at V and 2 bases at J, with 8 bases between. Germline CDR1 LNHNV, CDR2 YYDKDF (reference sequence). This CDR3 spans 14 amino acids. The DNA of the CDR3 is TGTGCCACCAGCAGAGATATCGTCCCCTACGAGCAGTACTTC. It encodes CATSRDIVPYEQYF.

CDR3 sequence reads: CASSYTSGSTKNIQYF. The CDR3 nucleotides read TGTGCCAGCAGTTACACTAGCGGGAGCACCAAAAACATTCAGTACTTC. The chain has TRBV6-5 and TRBJ2-4, with 11 positions matching TRBD2. The CDR3 is 16 residues long. The V gene end was trimmed by 2 bases and the J gene end by 2 bases; junction bases not matched to a gene: 2. Per the germline V gene, CDR1 is MNHEY and CDR2 is SVGAGI.

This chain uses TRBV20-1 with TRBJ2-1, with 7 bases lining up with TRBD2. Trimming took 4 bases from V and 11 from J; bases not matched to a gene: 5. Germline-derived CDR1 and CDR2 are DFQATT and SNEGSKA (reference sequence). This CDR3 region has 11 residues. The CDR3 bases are TGCAGTGCTACTACTAGCGCCAAGCAGTTCTTC. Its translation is CSATTSAKQFF.

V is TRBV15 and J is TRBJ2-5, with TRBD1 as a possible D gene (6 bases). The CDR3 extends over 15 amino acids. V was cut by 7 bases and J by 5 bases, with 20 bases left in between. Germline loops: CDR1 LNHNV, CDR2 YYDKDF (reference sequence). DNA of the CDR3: TGTGCCACCAACAAAGACCTACAGGGTGGGGAGACCCAGTACTTC. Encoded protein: CATNKDLQGGETQYF. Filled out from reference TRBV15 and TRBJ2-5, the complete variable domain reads DAMVIQNPRYQVTQFGKPVTLSCSQTLNHNVMYWYQQKSSQAPKLLFHYYDKDFNNEADTPDNFQSRRPNTSFCFLDIRSPGLGDTAMYLCATNKDLQGGETQYFGPGTRLLVL.

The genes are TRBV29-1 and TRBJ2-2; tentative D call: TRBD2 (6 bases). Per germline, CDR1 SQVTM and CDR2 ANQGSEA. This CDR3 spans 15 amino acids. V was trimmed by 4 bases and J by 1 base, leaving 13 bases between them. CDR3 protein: CSVAIVSGNTGELFF. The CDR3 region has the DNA TGCAGCGTTGCCATAGTTAGCGGGAACACCGGGGAGCTGTTTTTT.

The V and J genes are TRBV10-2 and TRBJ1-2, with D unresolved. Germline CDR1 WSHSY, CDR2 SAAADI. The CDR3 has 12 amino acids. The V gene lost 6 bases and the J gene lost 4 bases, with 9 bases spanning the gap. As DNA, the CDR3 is TGCGCCAGCAGGGGCCGCTCCTATGGCTACACCTTC. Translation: CASRGRSYGYTF.

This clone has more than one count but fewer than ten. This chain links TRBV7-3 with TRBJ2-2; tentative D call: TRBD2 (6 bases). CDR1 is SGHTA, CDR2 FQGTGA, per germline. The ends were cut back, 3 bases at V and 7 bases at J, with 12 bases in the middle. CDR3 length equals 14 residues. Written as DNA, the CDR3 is TGTGCCAGCAGCTTTTCTAGCGAGGGCGGGGAGCTGTTTTTT. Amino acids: CASSFSSEGGELFF.

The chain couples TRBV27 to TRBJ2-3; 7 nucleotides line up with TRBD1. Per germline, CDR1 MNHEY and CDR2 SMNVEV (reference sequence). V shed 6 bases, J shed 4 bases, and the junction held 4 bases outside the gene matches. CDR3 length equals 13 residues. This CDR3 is CASRYRGADTQYF. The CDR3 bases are TGTGCCAGCAGATACAGGGGTGCAGATACGCAGTATTTT.

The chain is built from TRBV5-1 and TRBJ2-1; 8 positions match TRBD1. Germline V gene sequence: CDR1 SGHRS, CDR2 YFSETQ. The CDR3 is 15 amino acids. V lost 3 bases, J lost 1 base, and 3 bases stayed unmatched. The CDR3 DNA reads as TGCGCCAGCAGCTCCGGACAGGGATCCTACAATGAGCAGTTCTTC. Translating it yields CASSSGQGSYNEQFF.

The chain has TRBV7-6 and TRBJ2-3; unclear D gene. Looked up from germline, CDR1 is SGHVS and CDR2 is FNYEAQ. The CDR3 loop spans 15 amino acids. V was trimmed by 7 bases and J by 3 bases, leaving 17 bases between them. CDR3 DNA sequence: TGTGCCAGCACCCCGAGTAGCTTTATAACAGATACGCAGTATTTT. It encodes CASTPSSFITDTQYF.

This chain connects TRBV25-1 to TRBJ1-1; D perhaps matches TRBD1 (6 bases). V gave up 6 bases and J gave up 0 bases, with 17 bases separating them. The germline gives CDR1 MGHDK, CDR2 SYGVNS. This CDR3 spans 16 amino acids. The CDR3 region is CASSSLDSLMNTEAFF. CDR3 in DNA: TGTGCCAGCAGCTCCTTGGACAGCCTCATGAACACTGAAGCTTTCTTT.

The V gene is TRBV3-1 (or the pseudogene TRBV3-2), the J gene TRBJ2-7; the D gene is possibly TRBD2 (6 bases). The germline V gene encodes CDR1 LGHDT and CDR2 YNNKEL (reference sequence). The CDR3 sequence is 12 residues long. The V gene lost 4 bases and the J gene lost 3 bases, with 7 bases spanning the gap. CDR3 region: CASSRGIYEQYF. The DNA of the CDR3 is TGTGCCAGCAGCCGCGGGATCTACGAGCAGTACTTC.

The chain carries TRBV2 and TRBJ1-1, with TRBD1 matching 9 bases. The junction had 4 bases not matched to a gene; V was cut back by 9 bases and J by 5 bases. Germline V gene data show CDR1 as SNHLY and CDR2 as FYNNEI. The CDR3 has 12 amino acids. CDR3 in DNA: TGTGCCAGGAGCGACAGGGGGACTGAAGCTTTCTTT. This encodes CARSDRGTEAFF.

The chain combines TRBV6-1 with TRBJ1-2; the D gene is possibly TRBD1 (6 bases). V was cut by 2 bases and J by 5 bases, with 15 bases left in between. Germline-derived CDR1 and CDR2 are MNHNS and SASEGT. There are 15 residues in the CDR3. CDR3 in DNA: TGTGCCAGCAGTGAACGACAGGCGGGGGGGTATGGCTACACCTTC. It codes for CASSERQAGGYGYTF.

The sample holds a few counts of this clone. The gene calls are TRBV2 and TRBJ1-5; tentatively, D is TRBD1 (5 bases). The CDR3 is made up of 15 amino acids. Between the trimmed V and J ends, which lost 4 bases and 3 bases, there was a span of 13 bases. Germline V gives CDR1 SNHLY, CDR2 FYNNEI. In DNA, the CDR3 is TGTGCCAGCAGTGCCCGACAGAGGAACAATCAGCCCCAGCATTTT. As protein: CASSARQRNNQPQHF.

The CDR3 protein is CSVEGRRIFGTGLGETQYF. In DNA form, the CDR3 reads TGCAGCGTTGAAGGTCGCAGGATATTTGGGACAGGCCTGGGGGAGACCCAGTACTTC. V is TRBV29-1 and J is TRBJ2-5, with TRBD1 matching over 8 bases. The J segment lost 5 bases and the V segment lost 1 base, leaving 21 bases of the junction unmatched. Germline V CDR1 and CDR2: SQVTM, ANQGSEA. The CDR3 sequence is 19 residues long.

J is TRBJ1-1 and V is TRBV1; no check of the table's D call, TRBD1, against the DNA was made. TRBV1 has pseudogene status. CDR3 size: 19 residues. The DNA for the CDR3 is TGCACCAGCAGCCAAGGACAGGGTAAAGGAGCAGTGATGAACACTGAAGCTTTCTTT. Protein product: CTSSQGQGKGAVMNTEAFF.

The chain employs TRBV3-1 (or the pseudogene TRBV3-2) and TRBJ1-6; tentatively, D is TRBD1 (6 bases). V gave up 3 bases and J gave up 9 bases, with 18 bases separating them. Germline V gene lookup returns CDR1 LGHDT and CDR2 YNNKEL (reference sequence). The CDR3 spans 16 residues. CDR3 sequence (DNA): TGTGCCAGCAGCCAGGGGAGTGGGGGGGCAGGTTCACCCCTCCACTTT. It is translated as CASSQGSGGAGSPLHF.